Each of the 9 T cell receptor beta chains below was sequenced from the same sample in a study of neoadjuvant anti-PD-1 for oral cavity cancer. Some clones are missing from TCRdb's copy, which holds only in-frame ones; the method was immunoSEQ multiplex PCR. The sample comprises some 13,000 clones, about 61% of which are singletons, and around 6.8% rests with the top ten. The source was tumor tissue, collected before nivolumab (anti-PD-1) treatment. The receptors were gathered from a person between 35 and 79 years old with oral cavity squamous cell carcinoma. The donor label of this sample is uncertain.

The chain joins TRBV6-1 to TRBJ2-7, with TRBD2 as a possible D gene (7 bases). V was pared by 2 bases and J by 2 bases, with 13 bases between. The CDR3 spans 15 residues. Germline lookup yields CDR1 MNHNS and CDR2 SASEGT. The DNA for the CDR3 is TGTGCCAGCAGTGAATGGAGGGGGGGAACCTACGAGCAGTACTTC. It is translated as CASSEWRGGTYEQYF.

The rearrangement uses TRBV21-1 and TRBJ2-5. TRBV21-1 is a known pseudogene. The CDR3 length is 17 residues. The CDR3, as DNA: TGTGCCAGCAGCAAAGAGGGGGGAGAATTTCAATTGGAGACCCAGTACTTC. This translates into CASSKEGGEFQLETQYF.

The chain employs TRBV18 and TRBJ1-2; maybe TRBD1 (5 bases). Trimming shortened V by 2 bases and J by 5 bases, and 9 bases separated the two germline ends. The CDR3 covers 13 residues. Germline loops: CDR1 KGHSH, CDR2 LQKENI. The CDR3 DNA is TGTGCCAGCTCACCAACAGGTCCGTATGGCTACACCTTC. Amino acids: CASSPTGPYGYTF. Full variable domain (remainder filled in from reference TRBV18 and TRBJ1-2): NAGVMQNPRHLVRRRGQEARLRCSPMKGHSHVYWYRQLPEEGLKFMVYLQKENIIDESGMPKERFSAEFPKEGPSILRIQQVVRGDSAAYFCASSPTGPYGYTFGSGTRLTVV.

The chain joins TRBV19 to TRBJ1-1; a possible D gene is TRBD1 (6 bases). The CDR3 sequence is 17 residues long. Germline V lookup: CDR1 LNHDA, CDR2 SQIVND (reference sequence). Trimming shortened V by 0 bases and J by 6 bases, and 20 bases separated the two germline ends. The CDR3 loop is CASSIDRLGSSGAEAFF. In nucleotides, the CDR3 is TGTGCCAGTAGTATAGATCGATTGGGATCATCAGGGGCTGAAGCTTTCTTT.

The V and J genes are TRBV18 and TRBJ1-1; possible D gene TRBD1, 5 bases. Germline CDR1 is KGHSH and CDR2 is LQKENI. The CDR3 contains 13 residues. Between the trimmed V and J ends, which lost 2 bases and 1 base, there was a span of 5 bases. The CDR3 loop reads CASSPGGNTEAFF. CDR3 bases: TGTGCCAGCTCACCAGGGGGGAACACTGAAGCTTTCTTT.

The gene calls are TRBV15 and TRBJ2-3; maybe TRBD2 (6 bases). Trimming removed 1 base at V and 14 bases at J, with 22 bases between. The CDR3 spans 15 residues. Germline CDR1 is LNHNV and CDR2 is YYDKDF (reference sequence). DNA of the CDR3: TGTGCCACCAGCAGAGGGAACCGGGACCCACCCGGGGGGTATTTT. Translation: CATSRGNRDPPGGYF.

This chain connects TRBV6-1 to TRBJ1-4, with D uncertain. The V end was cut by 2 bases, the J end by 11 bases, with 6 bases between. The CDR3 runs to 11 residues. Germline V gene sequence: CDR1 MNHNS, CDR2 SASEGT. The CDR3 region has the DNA TGTGCCAGCAGTGAAAGAGGGAAACTGTTTTTT. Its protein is CASSERGKLFF.

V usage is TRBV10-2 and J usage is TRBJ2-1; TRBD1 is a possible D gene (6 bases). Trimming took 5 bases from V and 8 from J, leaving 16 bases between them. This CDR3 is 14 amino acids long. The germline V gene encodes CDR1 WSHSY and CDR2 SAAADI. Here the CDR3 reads CASSYEGVRHEQFF. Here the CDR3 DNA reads TGCGCCAGCAGTTATGAGGGGGTTCGCCATGAGCAGTTCTTC.

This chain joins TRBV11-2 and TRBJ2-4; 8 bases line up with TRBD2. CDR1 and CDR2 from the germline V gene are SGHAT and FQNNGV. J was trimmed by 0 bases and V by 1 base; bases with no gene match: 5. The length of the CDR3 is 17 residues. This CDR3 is CASSLVDGGVAKNIQYF. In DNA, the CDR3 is TGTGCCAGCAGCTTAGTCGACGGGGGGGTAGCCAAAAACATTCAGTACTTC.